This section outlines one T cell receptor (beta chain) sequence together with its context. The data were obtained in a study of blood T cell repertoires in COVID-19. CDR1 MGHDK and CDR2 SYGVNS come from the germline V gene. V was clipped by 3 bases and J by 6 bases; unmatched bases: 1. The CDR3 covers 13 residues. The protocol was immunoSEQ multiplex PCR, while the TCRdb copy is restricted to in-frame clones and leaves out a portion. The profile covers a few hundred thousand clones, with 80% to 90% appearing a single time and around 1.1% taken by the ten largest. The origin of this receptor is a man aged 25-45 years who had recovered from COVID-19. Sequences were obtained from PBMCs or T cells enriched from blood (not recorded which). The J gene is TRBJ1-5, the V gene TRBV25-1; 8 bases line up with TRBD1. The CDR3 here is CASSETGVQPQHF. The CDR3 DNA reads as TGTGCCAGCAGTGAGACAGGGGTTCAGCCCCAGCATTTT. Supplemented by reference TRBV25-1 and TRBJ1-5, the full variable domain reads EADIYQTPRYLVIGTGKKITLECSQTMGHDKMYWYQQDPGMELHLIHYSYGVNSTEKGDLSSESTVSRIRTEHFPLTLESARPSHTSQYLCASSETGVQPQHFGDGTRLSIL.